A selection of T cell receptor beta chains follows, all from one sample in a study of cytomegalovirus exposure and HLA in healthy donors. Profiling relied on immunoSEQ multiplex PCR, and the TCRdb table lists in-frame clones only, not all of them. Among about 160,000 clones, about 86% were seen once, and the ten largest hold around 6%. The sample consisted of PBMCs. Receptors were obtained from a woman aged 25 to 45 in good health and CMV-seronegative. CDR3s include the opening cysteine and the closing phenylalanine or tryptophan. D genes are given only for firm matches. Size is omitted from some rows. Given values are once, few, many or a class for expanded clones.

abundance	v_gene	j_gene	d_gene	CDR3aa	CDR3nt
-	TRBV7-8	TRBJ1-3	-	CASSLVLQGRNTIYF	TGTGCCAGCAGCTTAGTTCTCCAGGGTCGAAACACCATATATTTT
-	TRBV7-3	TRBJ2-7	-	CASSPPWWYEQYF	TGTGCCAGCAGCCCACCGTGGTGGTACGAGCAGTACTTC
-	TRBV2	TRBJ1-2	-	CASSDPSRAEEYGYTF	TGTGCCAGCAGTGATCCGTCCAGGGCTGAGGAGTATGGCTACACCTTC
-	TRBV9	TRBJ1-1	-	CASSPGASGTEAFF	TGTGCCAGCAGCCCCGGGGCCTCGGGAACTGAAGCTTTCTTT
-	TRBV7-2	TRBJ2-7	-	CASSPRRESYEQYF	TGTGCCAGCAGCCCGAGACGTGAGTCTTACGAGCAGTACTTC
few	TRBV5-4	TRBJ2-7	TRBD1	CASSWDRGYEQYF	TGTGCCAGCAGCTGGGACAGGGGTTACGAGCAGTACTTC
-	TRBV9	TRBJ2-7	-	CASSESGTDYEQYF	TGTGCCAGCAGCGAGTCGGGGACCGATTACGAGCAGTACTTC
-	TRBV4-2	TRBJ1-5	-	CASSQDWGVSNQPQHF	TGTGCCAGCAGCCAAGATTGGGGGGTGAGCAATCAGCCCCAGCATTTT
-	TRBV4-1	TRBJ2-7	-	CASSRDSRTYEQYF	TGCGCCAGCAGCCGCGATTCAAGGACTTACGAGCAGTACTTC
-	TRBV5-1	TRBJ2-1	-	CASSPTGNNEQFF	TGCGCCAGCAGCCCGACGGGCAACAATGAGCAGTTCTTC
-	TRBV7-2	TRBJ2-3	TRBD1	CASSLRQGATTDTQYF	TGTGCCAGCAGCTTACGACAGGGGGCAACCACAGATACGCAGTATTTT
-	TRBV7-2	TRBJ2-1	TRBD2	CASSRATSGGEQFF	TGTGCCAGCAGCCGCGCGACTAGCGGGGGTGAGCAGTTCTTC
once	TRBV29-1	TRBJ2-1	-	CSVPLPSSYNEQFF	TGCAGCGTTCCACTACCAAGCTCCTACAATGAGCAGTTCTTC
-	TRBV15	TRBJ1-2	-	CATSRRQWKGNGYTF	TGTGCCACCAGCAGACGACAGTGGAAAGGGAATGGCTACACCTTC
-	TRBV7-3	TRBJ2-3	TRBD2	CASSLGGSSVDTQYF	TGTGCCAGCAGCTTAGGCGGGAGTTCTGTAGATACGCAGTATTTT
-	TRBV6-5	TRBJ2-7	-	CASSPGGGWNEQYF	TGTGCCAGCAGTCCAGGGGGAGGCTGGAACGAGCAGTACTTC
-	TRBV6-4	TRBJ2-1	TRBD2	CASNGRTSPHNEQFF	TGTGCCAGCAACGGACGGACTAGCCCGCACAATGAGCAGTTCTTC
-	TRBV2	TRBJ1-5	TRBD1	CASNRQGAQPQHF	TGTGCCAGCAATCGACAGGGGGCTCAGCCCCAGCATTTT
-	TRBV5-1	TRBJ2-3	TRBD1	CASSLTGGAQYF	TGCGCCAGCAGCTTGACAGGGGGCGCGCAGTATTTT
-	TRBV6-5	TRBJ2-6	-	CASSYGEAGANVLTF	TGTGCCAGCAGTTACGGTGAGGCTGGGGCCAACGTCCTGACTTTC
-	TRBV29-1	TRBJ2-1	-	CSAVTYNEQFF	TGCAGCGCAGTAACCTACAATGAGCAGTTCTTC
-	TRBV19	TRBJ2-1	TRBD2	CASSIMSGRHVNEQFF	TGTGCCAGTAGTATAATGAGCGGGAGGCATGTGAATGAGCAGTTCTTC
-	TRBV9	TRBJ2-3	-	CASSVGYFRDTDTQYF	TGTGCCAGCAGCGTAGGCTATTTCCGGGACACAGATACGCAGTATTTT
-	TRBV28	TRBJ2-6	-	CASSLSSSGANVLTF	TGTGCCAGCAGTTTAAGTAGCTCTGGGGCCAACGTCCTGACTTTC